This passage covers 13 T cell receptor beta chains from one sample sequenced in a study of T cells in Graves' hyperthyroidism and ophthalmopathy. Using RNA transcripts as the source, TCR beta CDR3 regions were amplified. Primed by the HTBI set, a first-round RT-PCR was run on the TCR CDR3. MiXCR was run by TCRdb on the multiplex PCR reads, yielding one entry per CDR3 protein. The sample has fewer than 400,000 distinct CDR3 sequences, over 11% seen once. The sequenced sample was blood. The receptors come from a man aged 50-59 years with Graves' ophthalmopathy.

The chain is built from TRBV18 and TRBJ2-2; TRBD2 matches at 11 bases. This CDR3 spans 17 amino acids. The V and J ends lost 4 bases and 1 base, in that order; junction bases with no gene match: 5. Germline V lookup: CDR1 KGHSH, CDR2 LQKENI. CDR3 bases: TGTGCCAGCTCACAGACCGGGACTAGCGGGAACACCGGGGAGCTGTTTTTT. Protein sequence: CASSQTGTSGNTGELFF.

This clonotype was found many times. The rearrangement uses TRBV27 and TRBJ1-1; 10 positions match TRBD1. The germline CDR1 and CDR2 sequences are MNHEY and SMNVEV (reference sequence). Trimming removed 6 bases from V and 4 bases from J; junction bases left unmatched: 17. The CDR3 is 18 residues long. CDR3 in DNA: TGTGCCAGCAGGTCTACTACTTTGAGGGACAGGGGTGGCACTGAAGCTTTCTTT. Its translation is CASRSTTLRDRGGTEAFF.

This clonotype came up many times. The chain combines TRBV28 with TRBJ2-1; 12 nucleotides line up with TRBD2. This CDR3 contains 18 residues. Looked up from germline, CDR1 is MDHEN and CDR2 is SYDVKM. V lost 2 bases, J lost 6 bases, and 11 bases stayed unmatched. In DNA form, the CDR3 reads TGTGCCAGCAGTTTACAGACTAGCGGGAGAGTCGTATCCAATGAGCAGTTCTTC. Amino acid sequence: CASSLQTSGRVVSNEQFF. Drawing the rest from reference TRBV28 and TRBJ2-1, the complete variable domain is DVKVTQSSRYLVKRTGEKVFLECVQDMDHENMFWYRQDPGLGLRLIYFSYDVKMKEKGDIPEGYSVSREKKERFSLILESASTNQTSMYLCASSLQTSGRVVSNEQFFGPGTRLTVL.

This clonotype occurred once. The CDR3 spells CASSRRRGEHKYQETQYF. Written as DNA, the CDR3 is TGTGCCAGCAGCCGCAGGAGGGGTGAGCACAAGTACCAAGAGACCCAGTACTTC. V gene TRBV11-2 combines with J gene TRBJ2-5; TRBD2 is a possible D gene (6 bases). The V end was cut by 5 bases, the J end by 0 bases, with 22 bases between. Germline values: CDR1 SGHAT, CDR2 FQNNGV. This CDR3 region has 18 residues. The full variable domain, with the rest looked up from reference TRBV11-2 and TRBJ2-5, is EAGVAQSPRYKIIEKRQSVAFWCNPISGHATLYWYQQILGQGPKLLIQFQNNGVVDDSQLPKDRFSAERLKGVDSTLKIQPAKLEDSAVYLCASSRRRGEHKYQETQYFGPGTRLLVL.

As concerns this clonotype: This may be a read error, as it is one base from a much larger clone. The CDR3 DNA follows: TGTGCCGGGGGGCGGGGGCGCTACAAGGAGCAGTTCTTC. This gives the protein CAGGRGRYKEQFF. The chain couples TRBV12-3 or TRBV12-4 to TRBJ2-1; TRBD2 might be the D (7 bases). The CDR3 consists of 13 residues.

The chain combines TRBV19 with TRBJ2-3; 8 bases match TRBD2. Germline trimming cut 10 bases from V and 6 bases from J; bases unmatched to any gene: 9. CDR1 and CDR2 from the germline V gene are LNHDA and SQIVND (reference sequence). The length of the CDR3 is 13 residues. The DNA for the CDR3 is TGTGCCACTAAGCGGGAGATTCGGGATACGCAGTATTTT. This encodes CATKREIRDTQYF.

This clonotype appeared a few times. The J gene is TRBJ2-1, the V gene TRBV27; possibly TRBD1 for D (6 bases). CDR3 length equals 15 residues. Per germline, CDR1 MNHEY and CDR2 SMNVEV (reference sequence). V was cut by 8 bases and J by 1 base, with 15 bases left in between. The CDR3 spells CASYKTGDSYNEQFF. CDR3 nucleotides: TGTGCCAGCTACAAGACAGGTGATTCCTACAATGAGCAGTTCTTC.

The sample holds a few counts of this clonotype. One end of the junction varies from germline; a read error may be responsible. The V and J genes are TRBV5-1 and TRBJ1-1; D is possibly TRBD1 (6 bases). Germline CDR1 and CDR2: SGHRS and YFSETQ. The CDR3 length is 15 residues. The CDR3 spells CASSLDKDRNTEAFF. The CDR3 DNA is TGCGCCAGCAGTTTGGACAAGGACAGGAACACTGAAGCTTTCTTT.

The genes are TRBV24-1 and TRBJ1-2; D uncertain. The V gene lost 5 bases and the J gene lost 0 bases, with 6 bases spanning the gap. The germline V gene has CDR1 KGHDR and CDR2 SFDVKD. The CDR3 extends over 13 amino acids. The CDR3 DNA follows: TGTGCCACCAGTGGGGCATCTAACTATGGCTACACCTTC. Its translation: CATSGASNYGYTF.

This clonotype was counted a few times. A junction end diverges from the germline sequence, so it may reflect a read error. The V gene is TRBV12-3 or TRBV12-4, the J gene TRBJ2-5; D uncertain. The CDR3 contains 13 residues. CDR3 DNA sequence: TGTGCCAGCAGTTTGAACAGAAAAGAGGCCCAGTACTTC. It codes for CASSLNRKEAQYF.

V gene TRBV29-1 combines with J gene TRBJ2-5, with unresolved D. The CDR3 has 12 amino acids. The V end lost 5 bases, the J end lost 3 bases, and 10 bases lay between the germline ends. CDR1 is SQVTM, CDR2 ANQGSEA, per germline. CDR3 sequence: CSVLFLKETQYF. CDR3 bases: TGCAGCGTTTTATTCTTAAAAGAGACCCAGTACTTC. The whole variable domain, remainder taken from reference TRBV29-1 and TRBJ2-5, is SAVISQKPSRDICQRGTSLTIQCQVDSQVTMMFWYRQQPGQSLTLIATANQGSEATYESGFVIDKFPISRPNLTFSTLTVSNMSPEDSSIYLCSVLFLKETQYFGPGTRLLVL.

The table lists this clonotype with many counts. The chain joins TRBV3-1 to TRBJ2-5; 9 positions match TRBD2. V was pared by 0 bases and J by 5 bases, with 13 bases of the junction left unmatched. The CDR3 has 18 amino acids. Looked up from germline, CDR1 is LGHDT and CDR2 is YNNKEL (reference sequence). The CDR3 is CASSQDLAGVSTRETQYF. The CDR3 DNA sequence: TGTGCCAGCAGCCAAGATTTAGCGGGAGTTTCCACTCGGGAGACCCAGTACTTC.

The J gene is TRBJ1-5, the V gene TRBV24-1; a weak D match, TRBD1 (6 bases). CDR1 and CDR2 (germline): KGHDR, SFDVKD. The CDR3 is 15 amino acids. The V and J ends lost 3 bases and 7 bases respectively, with 15 bases between them. The CDR3 protein is CATSDPGGSSQPQHF. The CDR3 DNA reads TGTGCCACCAGTGATCCCGGGGGCAGTAGCCAGCCCCAGCATTTT.